This TCR beta chain was documented in a study of Graves' ophthalmopathy and Graves' hyperthyroidism. This clonotype was seen only a few times. Amplification of TCR beta CDR3 regions used RNA transcripts. First-round RT-PCR employed HTBI primers, with a second-round multiplex PCR after it. TCRdb fed the multiplex PCR reads into MiXCR, producing one record per CDR3 protein. Of roughly 610,000 distinct CDR3 sequences listed, about 20% are singletons. Trimming cost V 6 bases and J 3 bases; bases outside gene matches: 3. Looked up from germline, CDR1 is MDHEN and CDR2 is SYDVKM. The CDR3 extends over 13 amino acids.

The receptor's source is a woman under 30 with stable Graves' hyperthyroidism. Some clones in this sample may be carry-over from other donors' samples. Sequenced input: peripheral blood. The V gene is TRBV28, the J gene TRBJ1-2; 8 bases are a match to TRBD1. For the CDR3, the DNA is TGTGCCAGCAGATTACAGGGGGACTATGGCTACACCTTC. This sequence encodes CASRLQGDYGYTF.